This paragraph reports one T cell receptor beta chain. What it recognizes is unknown. The authors negatively isolated CD8+ and CD4+ T cells and FACS-enriched TEMRA cells. Per germline, CDR1 KGHDR and CDR2 SFDVKD. The CDR3 is 12 residues long. The V gene lost 4 bases and the J gene lost 2 bases, with 5 bases spanning the gap. Reverse transcription of roughly 0.45 to 1 ug RNA used random hexamers. TCR beta CDR3 was amplified by immunoSEQ multiplex PCR. This amplification extended across 54 Vbeta and 13 Jbeta segments. One entry per CDR3 protein, called by TCRdb with MiXCR from the immunoSEQ multiplex PCR reads. Of around 150,000 distinct CDR3 sequences listed, around 93% are singletons. This sample is part of a study of CD8 T cells in Susac syndrome. Study overall: Within the sequenced group of Susac syndrome patients, roughly 6 showed active disease and 8 or 9 were in remission. Regarding the study as a whole: Within total CD8+ repertoires, 15 to 20 Susac-specific public clones were found, and within CD8+ TEMRA repertoires, 4 or 5.

The sequencing sample was made of CD8+ T cells from PBMCs. The chain has TRBV24-1 and TRBJ2-7; no clear D gene. The sequence was obtained from a human donor with Susac syndrome. Written as DNA, the CDR3 is TGTGCCACCAGTGACACGACCTACGAGCAGTACTTC. Its protein is CATSDTTYEQYF.